The clone carrying this T cell receptor (beta chain) appeared once. This sample was taken from a study of blood T cell repertoires in COVID-19. The overall study: Both acute and convalescent COVID-19 samples were obtained from the United States, Italy and Spain.

The trim removed 0 bases at V and 4 bases at J, leaving 7 bases unmatched. Germline CDR1 SGDLS, CDR2 YYNGEE. CDR3 size: 16 residues. Libraries were prepared by immunoSEQ multiplex PCR; TCRdb keeps only in-frame clonotypes and omits some of them. The sample lists about 160,000 clones; about four fifths were seen once. The sample was PBMCs or T cells enriched from blood (not recorded which). This TCR was sampled from a woman aged 55-70 years who had recovered from COVID-19. The rearrangement joins TRBV9 to TRBJ2-1, with 7 bases that match TRBD2. The CDR3 nucleotides are TGTGCCAGCAGCGTAGGCGGGGGAGCCTATTACAATGAGCAGTTCTTC. Its translation is CASSVGGGAYYNEQFF. Using reference TRBV9 and TRBJ2-1 for the parts outside the CDR3, the full variable domain is DSGVTQTPKHLITATGQRVTLRCSPRSGDLSVYWYQQSLDQGLQFLIQYYNGEERAKGNILERFSAQQFPDLHSELNLSSLELGDSALYFCASSVGGGAYYNEQFFGPGTRLTVL.